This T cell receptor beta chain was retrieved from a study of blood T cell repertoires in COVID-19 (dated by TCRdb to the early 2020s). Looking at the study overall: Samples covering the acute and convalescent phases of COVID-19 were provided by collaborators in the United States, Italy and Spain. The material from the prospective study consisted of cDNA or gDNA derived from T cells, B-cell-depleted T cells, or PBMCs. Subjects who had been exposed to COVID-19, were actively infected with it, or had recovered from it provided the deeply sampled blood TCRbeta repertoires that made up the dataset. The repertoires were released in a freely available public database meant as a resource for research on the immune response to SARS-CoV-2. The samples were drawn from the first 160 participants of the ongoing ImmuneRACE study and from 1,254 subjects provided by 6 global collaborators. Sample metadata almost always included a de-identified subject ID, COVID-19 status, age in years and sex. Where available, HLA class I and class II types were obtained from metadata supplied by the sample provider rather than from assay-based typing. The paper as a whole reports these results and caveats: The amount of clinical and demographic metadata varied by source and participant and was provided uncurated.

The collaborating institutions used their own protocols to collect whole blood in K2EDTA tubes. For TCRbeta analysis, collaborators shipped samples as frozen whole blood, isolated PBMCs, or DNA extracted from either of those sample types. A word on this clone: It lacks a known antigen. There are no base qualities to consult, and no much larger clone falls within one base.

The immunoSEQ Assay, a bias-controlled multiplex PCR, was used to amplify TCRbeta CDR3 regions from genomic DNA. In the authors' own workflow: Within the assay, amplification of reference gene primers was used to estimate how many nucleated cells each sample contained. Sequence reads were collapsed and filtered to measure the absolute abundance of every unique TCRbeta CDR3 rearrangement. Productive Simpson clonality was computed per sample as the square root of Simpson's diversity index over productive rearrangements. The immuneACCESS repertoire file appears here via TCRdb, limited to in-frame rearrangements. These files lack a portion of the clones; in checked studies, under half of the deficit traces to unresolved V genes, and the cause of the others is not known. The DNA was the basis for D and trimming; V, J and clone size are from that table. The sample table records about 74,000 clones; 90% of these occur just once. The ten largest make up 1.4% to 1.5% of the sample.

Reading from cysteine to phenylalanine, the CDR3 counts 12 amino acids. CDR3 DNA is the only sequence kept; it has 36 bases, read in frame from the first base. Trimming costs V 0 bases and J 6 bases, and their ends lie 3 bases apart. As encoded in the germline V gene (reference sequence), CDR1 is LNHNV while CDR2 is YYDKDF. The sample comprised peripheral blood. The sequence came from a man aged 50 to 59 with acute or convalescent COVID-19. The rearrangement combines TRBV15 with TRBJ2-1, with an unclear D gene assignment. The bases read TGTGCCACCAGCAGAGACGGCAATGAGCAGTTCTTC. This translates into CATSRDGNEQFF.